The source of this T cell receptor beta chain is a study of T cells after yellow fever vaccination. TCRdb used MiXCR to reprocess the 5' RACE reads, holding one entry per CDR3 protein. The sample contains 100,000 to 150,000 distinct CDR3 sequences, nearly 7.5% of which appear only once. In its sample, this clonotype was seen many times. The sequence was collected from a man younger than 35 who received the YFV17D yellow fever vaccine. The material was CD4+ T cells sorted from PBMCs, obtained 9 to 11 days after the first yellow fever vaccination.

The CDR3 sequence is CASSLWDRETQYF. CDR3 DNA: TGTGCCAGCAGTTTATGGGACAGGGAGACCCAGTACTTC. V and J are TRBV27 and TRBJ2-5; 8 nucleotides agree with TRBD1. The germline V gene has CDR1 MNHEY and CDR2 SMNVEV (reference sequence). The junction had 0 bases not matched to a gene; V was cut back by 1 base and J by 5 bases. The CDR3 has 13 amino acids.